Below are 5 T cell receptor beta chains sequenced from a single sample in a study of shared clonotypes between healthy human individuals (dated by TCRdb to the early 2020s). The library was made by the immunoSEQ multiplex PCR assay. What TCRdb holds here is the immuneACCESS table cut down to in-frame rearrangements. Part of the clones is not present; checked against another copy, under half of the missing clones reflect an unresolved V gene, and the others are unexplained. Recorded for this sample are roughly 2,000,000 clones; roughly 95% of them occurred a single time. Jointly, the top ten make up less than 1.5% of the sample. For the CD8 naive samples, CD45RO-negative cells were positively selected for CCR7, yielding a CD45RA+CCR7+ population from which TemRA cells were excluded. Sequencing used naive CD8+ T cells sorted from blood. Explained via the paper, the cell subset or site label denotes: CD45RA+CCR7+. The receptors come from a man aged 18 to 29 in good health.

The genes are TRBV18 and TRBJ2-1, with TRBD2 as a possible D gene (5 bases). The V end lost 3 bases, the J end lost 3 bases, and 9 bases lay between the germline ends. This CDR3 spans 14 amino acids. Germline loops: CDR1 KGHSH, CDR2 LQKENI. The DNA of the CDR3 is TGTGCCAGCTCACCGGACGGGAACTACAATGAGCAGTTCTTC. Amino acids: CASSPDGNYNEQFF.

The chain recombines TRBV10-3 with TRBJ1-1; D perhaps matches TRBD1 (5 bases). With 9 bases removed from V and 1 base from J, the gap between germline ends came to 24 bases. Germline lookup yields CDR1 ENHRY and CDR2 SYGVKD. The CDR3 extends over 17 amino acids. Here the CDR3 reads CAIRETAGVGWNTEAFF. The CDR3 DNA sequence: TGTGCCATTCGCGAGACAGCGGGGGTCGGATGGAACACTGAAGCTTTCTTT.

This sequence joins TRBV9 and TRBJ1-1; D is possibly TRBD1 (5 bases). The germline V gene encodes CDR1 SGDLS and CDR2 YYNGEE. The CDR3 sequence is 18 residues long. V lost 0 bases and J 3 bases, leaving 21 bases between the germline ends. The CDR3 region is CASSVGGVGTAWDTEAFF. CDR3 coding DNA: TGTGCCAGCAGCGTAGGAGGTGTAGGGACGGCTTGGGACACTGAAGCTTTCTTT. Supplemented by reference TRBV9 and TRBJ1-1, the full variable domain reads DSGVTQTPKHLITATGQRVTLRCSPRSGDLSVYWYQQSLDQGLQFLIQYYNGEERAKGNILERFSAQQFPDLHSELNLSSLELGDSALYFCASSVGGVGTAWDTEAFFGQGTRLTVV.

The chain uses TRBV28 and TRBJ1-1; D not resolved. The CDR3 totals 11 residues. V lost 3 bases to trimming and J lost 11 bases, with 10 bases between them. CDR1 MDHEN and CDR2 SYDVKM come from the germline V gene. CDR3: CASSFGDRAFF. The CDR3 DNA reads as TGTGCCAGCAGTTTTGGCGACCGGGCTTTCTTT.

The rearrangement joins TRBV6-5 to TRBJ2-3; D not resolved. Germline loops: CDR1 MNHEY, CDR2 SVGAGI. V was clipped by 6 bases and J by 1 base, with 8 bases between them. This CDR3 is 13 amino acids long. CDR3 bases: TGTGCCAGCAGCTTACTTCGCACAGATACGCAGTATTTT. This sequence encodes CASSLLRTDTQYF.